The entry that follows covers one T cell receptor (beta chain) sequence. Its antigen remains unidentified. These data come from a study of T cell repertoires in cytomegalovirus infection. The wider study: Carrying CMV and the relevant HLA type showed in public TCR beta signatures.

TCRdb reanalysed the reads using MiXCR and keeps one entry per CDR3 protein. Of roughly 130,000 distinct CDR3 sequences listed, around 25% are singletons. General study points: In two of eight donors, the top clonotype was HLA-C-restricted CMV-specific. Totalled public TCR beta family frequency picked out people who carried CMV plus the relevant HLA.

The ends were cut back, 1 base at V and 4 bases at J, with 20 bases in the middle. The CDR3 has 18 residues. CDR1 KGHSH and CDR2 LQKENI come from the germline V gene. The V and J genes are TRBV18 and TRBJ2-1, with D unresolved. The TCR sequence derives from a human donor in good health (CMV status not recorded). Some clones in this sample may be carry-over from other donors' samples. What was sequenced was PBMCs, sequenced either directly or after in vitro stimulation (not recorded which). CDR3: CASSPQVGSARTYNEQFF. The CDR3 nucleotides read TGTGCCAGCTCACCACAAGTAGGCAGCGCCCGAACTTACAATGAGCAGTTCTTC.